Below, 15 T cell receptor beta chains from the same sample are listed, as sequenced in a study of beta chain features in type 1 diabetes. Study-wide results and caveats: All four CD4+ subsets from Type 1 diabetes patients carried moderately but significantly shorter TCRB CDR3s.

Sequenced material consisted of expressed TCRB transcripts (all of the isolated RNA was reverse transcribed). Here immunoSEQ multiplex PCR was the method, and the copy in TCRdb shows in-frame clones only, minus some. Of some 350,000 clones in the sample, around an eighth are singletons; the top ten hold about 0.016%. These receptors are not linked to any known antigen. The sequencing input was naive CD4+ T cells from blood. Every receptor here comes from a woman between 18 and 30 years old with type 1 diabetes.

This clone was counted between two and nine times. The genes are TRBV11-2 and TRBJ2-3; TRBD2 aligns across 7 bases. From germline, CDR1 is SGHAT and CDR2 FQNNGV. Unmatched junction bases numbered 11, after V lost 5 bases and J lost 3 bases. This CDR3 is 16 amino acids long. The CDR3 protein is CASSPNPSGYTDTQYF. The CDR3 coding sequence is TGTGCCAGCAGCCCTAATCCTAGCGGATATACAGATACGCAGTATTTT. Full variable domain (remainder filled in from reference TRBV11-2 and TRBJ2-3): EAGVAQSPRYKIIEKRQSVAFWCNPISGHATLYWYQQILGQGPKLLIQFQNNGVVDDSQLPKDRFSAERLKGVDSTLKIQPAKLEDSAVYLCASSPNPSGYTDTQYFGPGTRLTVL.

The CDR3 here is CASRDVSRAFF. The CDR3 coding sequence is TGTGCCAGTAGGGATGTTTCTAGGGCTTTCTTT. J is TRBJ1-1 and V is TRBV19; unclear D gene. V lost 6 bases to trimming and J lost 11 bases, with 13 bases between them. The CDR3 contains 11 residues. CDR1 LNHDA and CDR2 SQIVND come from the germline V gene (reference sequence).

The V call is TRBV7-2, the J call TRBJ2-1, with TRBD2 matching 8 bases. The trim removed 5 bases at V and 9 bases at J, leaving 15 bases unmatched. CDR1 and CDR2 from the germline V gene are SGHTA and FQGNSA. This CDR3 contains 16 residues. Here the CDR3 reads CASSPESGSRSGEQFF. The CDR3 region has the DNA TGTGCCAGCAGCCCAGAAAGCGGGAGTCGGTCAGGTGAGCAGTTCTTC.

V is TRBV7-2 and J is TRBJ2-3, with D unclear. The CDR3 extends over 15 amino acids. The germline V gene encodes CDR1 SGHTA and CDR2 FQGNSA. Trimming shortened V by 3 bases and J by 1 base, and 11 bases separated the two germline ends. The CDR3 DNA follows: TGTGCCAGCAGCTTCCTCACCCTAGGCACAGATACGCAGTATTTT. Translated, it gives CASSFLTLGTDTQYF.

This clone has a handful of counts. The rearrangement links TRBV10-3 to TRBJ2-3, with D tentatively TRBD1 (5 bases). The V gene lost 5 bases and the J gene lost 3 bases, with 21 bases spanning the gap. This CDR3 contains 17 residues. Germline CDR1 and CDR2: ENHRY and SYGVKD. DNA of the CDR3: TGTGCCATCAGTAGGCAGGGCGCCGTAAAAACAACAGATACGCAGTATTTT. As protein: CAISRQGAVKTTDTQYF.

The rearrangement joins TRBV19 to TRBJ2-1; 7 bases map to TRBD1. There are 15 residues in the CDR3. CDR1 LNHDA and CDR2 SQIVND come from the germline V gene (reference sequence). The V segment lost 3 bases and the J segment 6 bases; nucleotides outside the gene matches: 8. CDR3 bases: TGTGCCAGTAGTATTTTGGGACAGCAGGCCAATGAGCAGTTCTTC. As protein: CASSILGQQANEQFF.

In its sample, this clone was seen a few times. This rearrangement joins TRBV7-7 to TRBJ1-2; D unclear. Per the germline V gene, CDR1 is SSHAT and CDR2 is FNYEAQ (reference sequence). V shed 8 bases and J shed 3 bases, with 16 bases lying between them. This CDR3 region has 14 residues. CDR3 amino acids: CASEKAISDYGYTF. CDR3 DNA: TGTGCCAGCGAAAAAGCGATATCGGACTATGGCTACACCTTC.

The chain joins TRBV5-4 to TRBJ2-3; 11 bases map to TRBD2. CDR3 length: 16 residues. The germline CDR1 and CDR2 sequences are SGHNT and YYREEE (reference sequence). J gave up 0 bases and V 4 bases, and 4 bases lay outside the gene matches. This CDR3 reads CASSQGLAASTDTQYF. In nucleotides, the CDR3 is TGTGCCAGCAGCCAGGGACTAGCGGCTAGCACAGATACGCAGTATTTT.

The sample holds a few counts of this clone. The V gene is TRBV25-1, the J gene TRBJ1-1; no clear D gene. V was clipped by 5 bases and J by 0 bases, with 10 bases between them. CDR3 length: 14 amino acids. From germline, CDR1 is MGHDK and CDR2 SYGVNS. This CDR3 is CASSPLTMNTEAFF. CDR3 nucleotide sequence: TGTGCCAGCAGTCCGTTGACTATGAACACTGAAGCTTTCTTT.

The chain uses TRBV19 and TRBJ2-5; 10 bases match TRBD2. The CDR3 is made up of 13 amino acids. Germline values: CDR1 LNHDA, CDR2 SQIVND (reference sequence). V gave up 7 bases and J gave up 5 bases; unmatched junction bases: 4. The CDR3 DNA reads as TGTGCCAGTACTCTAGCGGGAGCGGAGACCCAGTACTTC. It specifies CASTLAGAETQYF.

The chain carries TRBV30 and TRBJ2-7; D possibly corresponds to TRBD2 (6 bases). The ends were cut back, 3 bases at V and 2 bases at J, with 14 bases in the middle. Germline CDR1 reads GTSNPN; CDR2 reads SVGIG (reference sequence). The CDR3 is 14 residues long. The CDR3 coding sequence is TGTGCCTGGAGCGGAGGGCTGAAAGCCTACGAGCAGTACTTC. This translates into CAWSGGLKAYEQYF.

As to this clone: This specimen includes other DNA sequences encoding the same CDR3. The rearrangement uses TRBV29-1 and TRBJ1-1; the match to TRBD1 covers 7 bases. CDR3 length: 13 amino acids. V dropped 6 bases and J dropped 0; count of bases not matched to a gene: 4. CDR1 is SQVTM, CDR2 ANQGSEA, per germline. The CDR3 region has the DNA TGCAGCGTACAGGGGAGGATGAACACTGAAGCTTTCTTT. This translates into CSVQGRMNTEAFF. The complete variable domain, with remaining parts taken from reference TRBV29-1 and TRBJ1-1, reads SAVISQKPSRDICQRGTSLTIQCQVDSQVTMMFWYRQQPGQSLTLIATANQGSEATYESGFVIDKFPISRPNLTFSTLTVSNMSPEDSSIYLCSVQGRMNTEAFFGQGTRLTVV.

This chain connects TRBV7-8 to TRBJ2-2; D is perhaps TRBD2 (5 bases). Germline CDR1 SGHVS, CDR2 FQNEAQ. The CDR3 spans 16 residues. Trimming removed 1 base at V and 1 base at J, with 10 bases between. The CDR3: CASSLERILNTGELFF. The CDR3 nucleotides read TGTGCCAGCAGCTTAGAGCGGATTTTGAACACCGGGGAGCTGTTTTTT.

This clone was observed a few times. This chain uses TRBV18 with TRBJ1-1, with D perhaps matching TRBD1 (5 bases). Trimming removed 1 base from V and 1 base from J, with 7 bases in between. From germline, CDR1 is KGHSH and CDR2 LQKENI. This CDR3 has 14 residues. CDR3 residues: CASSPQTANTEAFF. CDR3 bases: TGTGCCAGCTCACCACAGACAGCGAACACTGAAGCTTTCTTT. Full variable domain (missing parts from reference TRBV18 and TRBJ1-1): NAGVMQNPRHLVRRRGQEARLRCSPMKGHSHVYWYRQLPEEGLKFMVYLQKENIIDESGMPKERFSAEFPKEGPSILRIQQVVRGDSAAYFCASSPQTANTEAFFGQGTRLTVV.

CDR3 residues: CASSSGDRPSYEQYF. CDR3 DNA sequence: TGCGCCAGCAGCTCAGGGGACAGACCATCCTACGAGCAGTACTTC. The chain joins TRBV5-1 to TRBJ2-7; 7 bases line up with TRBD1. CDR1 is SGHRS and CDR2 is YFSETQ in the germline V gene. There are 15 residues in the CDR3. V was clipped by 3 bases and J by 1 base; unmatched bases: 7.